The 27 T cell receptor beta chains in this list originate from one sample, sequenced in a study of beta chain features in type 1 diabetes. cDNA synthesis used the whole RNA isolate, giving expressed TCRB sequences. The repertoire was sequenced with immunoSEQ multiplex PCR; TCRdb's copy has only in-frame clones and lacks some. Among 150,000 or so clones listed, roughly 48% were seen once. The sequencing sample was made of Tregs from blood. These receptors came from a man between 18 and 35 years old in good health.

The sample holds one count of this clone. The chain joins TRBV5-4 to TRBJ2-7, with 8 nucleotides matching TRBD1. The CDR3 is 14 amino acids. The germline gives CDR1 SGHNT, CDR2 YYREEE (reference sequence). Germline trimming cut 0 bases from V and 6 bases from J; bases unmatched to any gene: 5. The CDR3 DNA is TGTGCCAGCAGCTTGGTGGGCAGGGGGCGCGAGCAGTACTTC. It translates to CASSLVGRGREQYF.

This clone was seen more than once but under ten times. V and J are TRBV5-1 and TRBJ2-7; 10 nucleotides agree with TRBD1. Germline CDR1 SGHRS, CDR2 YFSETQ. The V gene end was trimmed by 4 bases and the J gene end by 1 base; junction bases not matched to a gene: 5. This CDR3 contains 15 residues. The chain's CDR3 is CASSLRTGGSYEQYF. CDR3 sequence (DNA): TGCGCCAGCAGCCTCCGGACAGGGGGATCCTACGAGCAGTACTTC.

This clone was seen only a few times. The chain carries TRBV5-1 and TRBJ2-1, with D perhaps TRBD1 (5 bases). Per germline, CDR1 SGHRS and CDR2 YFSETQ. Trimming shortened V by 4 bases and J by 5 bases, and 22 bases separated the two germline ends. The CDR3 runs to 17 residues. As DNA, the CDR3 is TGCGCCAGCAGCCTACGGGTGGGGCCAGGGTCCCACAATGAGCAGTTCTTC. This translates into CASSLRVGPGSHNEQFF.

The rearrangement uses TRBV5-1 and TRBJ1-2; D remains ambiguous. The length of the CDR3 is 13 residues. V was shortened by 7 bases and J by 6 bases, with 16 bases between the two germline ends. The V gene's germline CDR1 is SGHRS and CDR2 YFSETQ. CDR3 bases: TGCGCCAGCTCCGGGATGGTCCTTGATGGCTACACCTTC. This gives the protein CASSGMVLDGYTF.

There are a few counts of this clone. The V call is TRBV28, the J call TRBJ2-2, with D possibly TRBD2 on 5 matching bases. Germline CDR1 is MDHEN and CDR2 is SYDVKM. V was cut by 3 bases and J by 9 bases, with 20 bases left in between. The CDR3 runs 16 residues. Here the CDR3 DNA reads TGTGCCAGCAGTTTTTCTACTTTTGGACTTACTCGGGAGCTGTTTTTT. Amino acid sequence: CASSFSTFGLTRELFF. Complete variable domain (other parts from reference TRBV28 and TRBJ2-2): DVKVTQSSRYLVKRTGEKVFLECVQDMDHENMFWYRQDPGLGLRLIYFSYDVKMKEKGDIPEGYSVSREKKERFSLILESASTNQTSMYLCASSFSTFGLTRELFFGEGSRLTVL.

The J gene is TRBJ2-1, the V gene TRBV9; the match to TRBD2 covers 13 bases. This CDR3 spans 18 amino acids. The J segment lost 0 bases and the V segment lost 5 bases, leaving 8 bases of the junction unmatched. Germline V lookup: CDR1 SGDLS, CDR2 YYNGEE. This chain's CDR3 is CASRAGTSGNSSYNEQFF. CDR3 in DNA: TGTGCCAGCAGGGCCGGGACTAGCGGGAACAGCTCCTACAATGAGCAGTTCTTC.

The chain employs TRBV7-3 and TRBJ2-3; TRBD2 matches at 8 bases. Germline loops: CDR1 SGHTA, CDR2 FQGTGA. V shed 5 bases and J 3 bases; nucleotides not matched to a gene: 13. This CDR3 contains 17 residues. CDR3 amino acids: CASSPRGIAGRTDTQYF. The CDR3 nucleotides are TGTGCCAGCAGCCCCCGTGGGATAGCGGGGAGAACAGATACGCAGTATTTT. The whole variable domain, filled in from reference TRBV7-3 and TRBJ2-3, reads GAGVSQTPSNKVTEKGKYVELRCDPISGHTALYWYRQSLGQGPEFLIYFQGTGAADDSGLPNDRFFAVRPEGSVSTLKIQRTERGDSAVYLCASSPRGIAGRTDTQYFGPGTRLTVL.

This clone was seen a few times. V usage is TRBV27 and J usage is TRBJ1-6, with D possibly being TRBD1 (5 bases). Trimming removed 10 bases from V and 10 bases from J, with 20 bases in between. The CDR3 sequence is 14 residues long. In germline, CDR1 is MNHEY, CDR2 SMNVEV (reference sequence). The CDR3 coding sequence is TGTGCCACCCAGCAGGGAGGTCCCAGCTCACCCCTCCACTTT. Translation gives CATQQGGPSSPLHF.

This clone was counted a single time. The chain links TRBV6-1 to TRBJ2-7; possibly TRBD1 for D (5 bases). Deletions cut 5 bases from V and 6 bases from J, with 14 bases between. This CDR3 region has 13 residues. CDR1 is MNHNS, CDR2 SASEGT, per germline. The CDR3 is CASSPNTGREQYF. The DNA of the CDR3 is TGTGCCAGCAGTCCAAATACAGGTCGCGAGCAGTACTTC.

The chain joins TRBV10-3 to TRBJ2-3; perhaps TRBD1 as D (5 bases). V was pared by 9 bases and J by 0 bases, with 10 bases between. The CDR3 covers 13 residues. Per the germline V gene, CDR1 is ENHRY and CDR2 is SYGVKD. The CDR3 nucleotides are TGTGCCATAAGGGCAGGGAGCACAGATACGCAGTATTTT. This gives the protein CAIRAGSTDTQYF.

The rearrangement joins TRBV19 to TRBJ2-5, with TRBD1 matching over 8 bases. CDR3 length: 16 residues. V lost 5 bases and J lost 0; bases outside the gene matches: 8. CDR1 and CDR2 (germline): LNHDA, SQIVND (reference sequence). CDR3 loop: CASSVTGVWYQETQYF. CDR3 bases: TGTGCCAGTAGTGTGACAGGGGTCTGGTACCAAGAGACCCAGTACTTC.

CDR3 DNA sequence: TGCAGCGTTGGGGAAGCGGGGGGGCGAATCCAAGAGACCCAGTACTTC. It translates to CSVGEAGGRIQETQYF. The genes are TRBV29-1 and TRBJ2-5; 10 bases align to TRBD2. Trimming cost V 4 bases and J 1 base; bases outside gene matches: 9. Germline V CDR1 and CDR2: SQVTM, ANQGSEA. This CDR3 is built from 16 residues.

This clone was counted only a few times. This rearrangement joins TRBV7-9 to TRBJ2-5, with TRBD2 matching over 9 bases. CDR1 is SEHNR, CDR2 FQNEAQ, per germline (reference sequence). The CDR3 sequence is 15 residues long. V shed 4 bases, J shed 4 bases, and the junction held 7 bases outside the gene matches. CDR3 DNA sequence: TGTGCCAGCAGCTCCTTAGGACTAGCGCGAGAGACCCAGTACTTC. As protein: CASSSLGLARETQYF.

This rearrangement joins TRBV6-5 to TRBJ1-2, with D possibly TRBD1 on 6 matching bases. CDR1 and CDR2 (germline): MNHEY, SVGAGI. CDR3 length: 15 residues. The germline V and J ends were trimmed by 6 bases and 4 bases, with 18 bases remaining between them. The CDR3 sequence is CASRSAGATTYGYTF. CDR3 bases: TGTGCCAGCAGAAGTGCAGGGGCCACCACCTATGGCTACACCTTC.

In this sample, this clone turned up once. V and J are TRBV7-2 and TRBJ2-7; TRBD2 agrees at 11 bases. J lost 4 bases, V lost 5 bases, and 16 bases had no gene match. The CDR3 spans 18 residues. The germline V gene encodes CDR1 SGHTA and CDR2 FQGNSA. The DNA of the CDR3 is TGTGCCAGCAGCCGACCGGGACTAGCGGAACCCCACGCTTACGAGCAGTACTTC. Its protein is CASSRPGLAEPHAYEQYF.

In regard to this clone: Other DNA sequences from this sample encode an identical CDR3 as well. The rearrangement joins TRBV30 to TRBJ2-3; 8 nucleotides line up with TRBD2. The CDR3 is 13 amino acids. V lost 4 bases to trimming and J lost 0 bases; unmatched junction nucleotides: 0. Germline CDR1 reads GTSNPN; CDR2 reads SVGIG (reference sequence). DNA for the CDR3: TGTGCCTGGACTAGCGGGAGCACAGATACGCAGTATTTT. Translated: CAWTSGSTDTQYF.

The rearrangement uses TRBV6-1 and TRBJ1-5, with TRBD1 matching 9 bases. This CDR3 comprises 18 residues. V was clipped by 3 bases and J by 0 bases; unmatched bases: 9. Germline assignment: CDR1 MNHNS and CDR2 SASEGT. CDR3 sequence (DNA): TGTGCCAGCAGTGAGGAGGACAGGGGAGATTATAGCAATCAGCCCCAGCATTTT. Its translation: CASSEEDRGDYSNQPQHF.

Notes on this clone: Within the sample, other DNA sequences also encode this same CDR3. This chain uses TRBV9 with TRBJ2-1; 15 bases map to TRBD2. V gave up 2 bases and J gave up 7 bases; unmatched junction bases: 1. This CDR3 is built from 15 residues. In germline, CDR1 is SGDLS, CDR2 YYNGEE. For the CDR3, the DNA is TGTGCCAGCAGCGTGGGGACTAGCGGGGGGAATGAGCAGTTCTTC. This translates into CASSVGTSGGNEQFF.

The V call is TRBV14, the J call TRBJ2-7; 8 positions agree with TRBD1. With V trimmed by 4 bases and J by 2 bases, 7 bases remained unmatched. Per the germline V gene, CDR1 is SGHDN and CDR2 is FVKESK. The CDR3 spans 15 residues. CDR3 sequence (DNA): TGTGCCAGCAGCCTTGACAGGGGCCGAGCCTACGAGCAGTACTTC. It encodes CASSLDRGRAYEQYF.

This clone was found a few times. The chain is built from TRBV6-1 and TRBJ2-3; 8 bases map to TRBD2. This CDR3 is 16 amino acids long. In germline, CDR1 is MNHNS, CDR2 SASEGT. J was trimmed by 2 bases and V by 1 base; bases with no gene match: 5. CDR3 bases: TGTGCCAGCAGTGAAGTGGCTAGCGGGTTCACAGATACGCAGTATTTT. Translation: CASSEVASGFTDTQYF.

This clone has only a few counts. V and J are TRBV9 and TRBJ2-3; a possible D gene is TRBD2 (6 bases). Trimming removed 3 bases at V and 4 bases at J, with 15 bases between. Looked up from germline, CDR1 is SGDLS and CDR2 is YYNGEE. CDR3 length: 15 residues. The CDR3 sequence: CASSADSSGADTQYF. For the CDR3, the DNA is TGTGCCAGCAGCGCAGATAGTTCGGGGGCAGATACGCAGTATTTT.

This clone was seen more than once but under ten times. Here the CDR3 DNA reads TGTGCCATCAGATCTCAGGGGGCGAAGACCCAGTACTTC. Its protein is CAIRSQGAKTQYF. This chain uses TRBV10-3 with TRBJ2-5; 8 bases match TRBD1. This CDR3 spans 13 amino acids. Trimming at V came to 6 bases and at J to 6 bases, leaving 6 bases not matched to a gene. In germline, CDR1 is ENHRY, CDR2 SYGVKD.

This clone has just a few counts. The CDR3 DNA follows: TGCAGCGGGCTTCTAGGGGGCAATGAGCAGTTCTTC. It codes for CSGLLGGNEQFF. The chain links TRBV29-1 to TRBJ2-1; TRBD1 is a possible D gene (6 bases). Trimming removed 7 bases at V and 6 bases at J, with 13 bases between. From germline, CDR1 is SQVTM and CDR2 ANQGSEA. This CDR3 region has 12 residues.

This clone occurred a few times. The rearrangement links TRBV30 to TRBJ1-1, with D tentatively TRBD1 (6 bases). The V and J ends lost 3 bases and 3 bases respectively, with 14 bases between them. The CDR3 runs to 14 residues. CDR1 is GTSNPN and CDR2 is SVGIG in the germline V gene (reference sequence). CDR3 sequence (DNA): TGTGCCTGGAGGAAAACAGGGTCGTACACTGAAGCTTTCTTT. Translation: CAWRKTGSYTEAFF.

This clone came up a few times. V gene TRBV19 combines with J gene TRBJ2-2; 16 bases fit TRBD2. Looked up from germline, CDR1 is LNHDA and CDR2 is SQIVND (reference sequence). CDR3 length: 18 amino acids. V shed 3 bases and J 5 bases; nucleotides not matched to a gene: 6. CDR3 amino acids: CASSIGTSGGAETGELFF. For the CDR3, the DNA is TGTGCCAGTAGTATCGGGACTAGCGGGGGGGCTGAAACCGGGGAGCTGTTTTTT.

The V gene is TRBV19, the J gene TRBJ2-1; D might be TRBD2 (5 bases). Per the germline V gene, CDR1 is LNHDA and CDR2 is SQIVND (reference sequence). CDR3 length: 16 amino acids. Trimming shortened V by 6 bases and J by 0 bases, and 15 bases separated the two germline ends. The CDR3 reads CASRKRLAGSYNEQFF. The CDR3 nucleotides read TGTGCCAGTAGAAAAAGGCTAGCAGGCTCCTACAATGAGCAGTTCTTC.

The V and J genes are TRBV18 and TRBJ1-2; TRBD1 is a possible D gene (5 bases). Germline values: CDR1 KGHSH, CDR2 LQKENI. The V end lost 2 bases, the J end lost 0 bases, and 13 bases lay between the germline ends. The CDR3 has 16 residues. The CDR3 nucleotides are TGTGCCAGCTCACCATTTCCCGACAGATCTAACTATGGCTACACCTTC. This translates into CASSPFPDRSNYGYTF. Full variable domain (remainder filled in from reference TRBV18 and TRBJ1-2): NAGVMQNPRHLVRRRGQEARLRCSPMKGHSHVYWYRQLPEEGLKFMVYLQKENIIDESGMPKERFSAEFPKEGPSILRIQQVVRGDSAAYFCASSPFPDRSNYGYTFGSGTRLTVV.